The entry that follows covers one T cell receptor beta chain sequence. Its antigen is still unknown. The sample is drawn from a study of Graves' ophthalmopathy and Graves' hyperthyroidism. Looked up from germline, CDR1 is SQVTM and CDR2 is ANQGSEA. V was trimmed by 8 bases and J by 3 bases, leaving 14 bases between them. The CDR3 consists of 12 residues. RNA transcripts yielded amplified TCR beta CDR3 regions. Following a first-round RT-PCR that used HTBI primers, a second-round multiplex PCR was carried out. TCRdb independently ran MiXCR on the multiplex PCR reads; one entry per CDR3 protein. The sample lists 580,000 or so distinct CDR3 sequences; under 40% were seen once. Study conclusions and caveats: Predictions made by the model for ophthalmopathy progression reached 70% to 71% sensitivity and almost 75% specificity.

Aged 18 to 65, hyperthyroidism patients had new diagnoses of under 2 months' duration. Clinicians diagnosed using symptoms, serum thyroxine, TRAb, thyroid ultrasound and orbital computed tomography. The TCR was taken from an adult man with Graves' hyperthyroidism. The specimen sequenced was peripheral blood or thyroid tissue (not recorded which). The chain recombines TRBV29-1 with TRBJ2-7; TRBD1 or TRBD2 may be the D gene (6 bases each). The CDR3 DNA is TGCAGCTTGGTCAGGGGAGGCTACGAGCAGTACTTC. Translating gives CSLVRGGYEQYF.